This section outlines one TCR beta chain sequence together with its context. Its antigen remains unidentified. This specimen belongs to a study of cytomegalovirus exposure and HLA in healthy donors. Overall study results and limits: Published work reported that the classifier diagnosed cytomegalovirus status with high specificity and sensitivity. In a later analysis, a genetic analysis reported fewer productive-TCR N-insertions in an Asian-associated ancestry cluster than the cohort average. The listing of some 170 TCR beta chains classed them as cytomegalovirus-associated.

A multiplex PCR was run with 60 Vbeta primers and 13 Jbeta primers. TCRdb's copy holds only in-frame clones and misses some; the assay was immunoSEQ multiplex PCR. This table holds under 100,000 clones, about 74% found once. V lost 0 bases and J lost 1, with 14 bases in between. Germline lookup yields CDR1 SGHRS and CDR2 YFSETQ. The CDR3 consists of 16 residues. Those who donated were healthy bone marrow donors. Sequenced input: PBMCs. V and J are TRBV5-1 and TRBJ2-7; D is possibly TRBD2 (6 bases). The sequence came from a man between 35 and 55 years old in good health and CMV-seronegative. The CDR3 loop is CASSLGSGDGSYEQYF. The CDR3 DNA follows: TGCGCCAGCAGCTTGGGGTCGGGGGATGGGTCCTACGAGCAGTACTTC.